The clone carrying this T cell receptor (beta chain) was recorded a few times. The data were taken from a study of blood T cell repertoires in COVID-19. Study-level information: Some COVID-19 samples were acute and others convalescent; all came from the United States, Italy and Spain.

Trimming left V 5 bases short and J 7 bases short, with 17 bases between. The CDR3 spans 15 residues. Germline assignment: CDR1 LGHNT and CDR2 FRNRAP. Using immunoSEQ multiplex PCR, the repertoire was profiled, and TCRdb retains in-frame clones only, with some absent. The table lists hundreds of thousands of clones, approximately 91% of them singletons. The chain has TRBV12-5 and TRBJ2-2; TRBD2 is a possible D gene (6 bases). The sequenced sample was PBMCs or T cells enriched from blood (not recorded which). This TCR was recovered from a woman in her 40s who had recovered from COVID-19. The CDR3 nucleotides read TGTGCTAGTGGTCCCGGGGTAGCGGAAATCGGGGAGCTGTTTTTT. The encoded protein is CASGPGVAEIGELFF.